This T cell receptor (beta chain) was sequenced for a study of blood T cells in healthy people across ages (dated by TCRdb to between 2015 and 2017). Background for the entire study: In model experiments, roughly one uniquely barcoded TCR beta cDNA molecule per two T cells was captured by template switching. To track age-related changes in TCR beta repertoire diversity, the study relied on deep sequencing normalized with unique cDNA molecular identifiers. The donors were split into four age groups: young (average about 15 years), middle-aged (roughly 39), aged (62) and long-lived (approximately 80). To avoid experimental bias, donors of different ages were distributed randomly across sequencing lanes. The study analyzed two additional independent replicas of 1 million unique cDNA reads from the same blood draw for two donors, one aged 18 to 29 and one aged 80 or older.

The germline V gene specifies SGHRS as CDR1 and YFSETQ as CDR2. Including the terminal cysteine and phenylalanine, the CDR3 comprises 16 residues. Only the CDR3 region is kept as DNA, spanning 48 bases read in frame from base 1. V has 1 base trimmed and J has 0 bases trimmed; junction bases matching no gene number 3. The study at large found these results: Estimates of total diversity based on one million sequenced T cells were regarded as lower bounds and as underestimates. Donor CMV infection status was unknown, potentially confounding age-related changes in expanded clonotypes. Observed TCR beta diversity correlated strongly with the percentage of naive T cells measured by flow cytometry. Conclusive comparison of naive and antigen-experienced compartments was prevented by the profiling of bulk unsorted PBMCs. As age increased, observed TCR beta diversity per million T cells dropped in a roughly linear way, and a significant reduction was already evident by age about 40. The long-lived group showed more naive CD4+ T cells, fewer expanded clones and increased TCR diversity than the aged group, suggesting age selection.

This clonotype was seen more than once but under ten times. Its antigen remains unidentified. No base quality values were provided; no much bigger clone lies one nucleotide off. Donors were a few dozen systemically healthy Caucasian individuals from Russia aged roughly 6 to 100 years. Each donor gave about 9.7 milliliters of peripheral blood, drawn into EDTA-treated Vacutainer tubes. Ficoll-Paque density-gradient centrifugation was used to isolate PBMCs, with at least 6 million obtained per sample. Total RNA, at least 6 micrograms per sample, was extracted from PBMCs with Trizol reagent. The percentages of naive CD45RAhigh/CD27high T cells were determined by flow cytometry on a PBMC aliquot from every donor. The library was generated by 5' RACE. The sequencer was an Illumina HiSeq 2500. A second roughly 6 to 12 cycle PCR used a sample-barcoded 5' primer and a J-beta primer mix. A template-switch 5' adaptor carrying 12 random nucleotides introduced a unique molecular identifier onto each TCR beta cDNA molecule. At least 2.5 million CDR3-containing paired-end reads were obtained from each sample. First-strand cDNA synthesis was performed from all RNA using the Mint cDNA synthesis kit, with priming by a TRBC-specific oligonucleotide. All cDNA was treated with uracil-DNA glycosylase and then went through a first 18-cycle PCR with the universal primers M1SS and BC2_uni_R. Regarding the original processing steps: Each sample was normalized by randomly selecting 1 million high-quality reads, each carrying a distinct molecular identifier. Reads sharing molecular identifiers were discarded rather than binned into consensus sequences. CDR3 identification, clonotype clustering and error correction used MiTCR with a Q25 quality threshold and the strictest error-elimination algorithm. A nonparametric unseen species model with Euler transformation was used to estimate a lower bound on total TCR beta diversity. TCRdb reprocessing: public reads trimmed at Q25 with fastp, clones called with MiXCR, in-frame beta chains kept. Rows merge per CDR3 protein into single entries with the most common DNA and genes. TCRdb, not the original authors, processed these V and J calls. A total of 550,000 to 600,000 distinct CDR3 sequences appear in this sample, roughly 43% of them only once. In total, the top ten clones hold around 25% of the sample.

This clonotype was obtained from a man aged 80 or over in good health. The sample comprised blood. Recombination linked TRBV5-1 to TRBJ2-2, and TRBD2 aligns with 7 junction nucleotides. Read as DNA, the sequence is TGCGCCAGCAGCTTGTATGGGGGGGCGAACACCGGGGAGCTGTTTTTT. Its protein product is CASSLYGGANTGELFF.